The rows below give T cell receptor beta chains drawn from one sample of a study of early T cells in non-severe SARS-CoV-2 infection. TCRdb reprocessed the 5' RACE reads with MiXCR, giving one entry per CDR3 protein. The profile shows around 55,000 distinct CDR3 sequences, around 13% of them singletons. Sequencing was carried out using whole blood. These receptors were obtained from an adult who was a healthcare worker with PCR-confirmed SARS-CoV-2 infection or an uninfected control (not recorded which). Each CDR3 is given with its conserved first and last residue. The D gene is left open where the match is weak.

CDR3: CASSSTGNQPQHF
V: TRBV25-1
J: TRBJ1-5
D: NA

CDR3: CASSLSPRDSIYGYTF
V: TRBV7-9
J: TRBJ1-2
D: TRBD1

CDR3: CASRTDRVVLKLFF
V: TRBV6-1
J: TRBJ1-4
D: TRBD1

CDR3: CSASWTGRRNEQFF
V: TRBV20-1
J: TRBJ2-1
D: TRBD1

CDR3: CASSRRTGGRNTIYF
V: TRBV3-1
J: TRBJ1-3
D: TRBD1

CDR3: CASSLGAGGTNTQYF
V: TRBV7-8
J: TRBJ2-3
D: NA

CDR3: CASSYSAEQPQHF
V: TRBV6-2/TRBV6-3
J: TRBJ1-5
D: NA

CDR3: CASSSSGTGATEAFF
V: TRBV5-5
J: TRBJ1-1
D: TRBD1

CDR3: CSASRDKNTGELFF
V: TRBV20-1
J: TRBJ2-2
D: NA

CDR3: CASRYTQGAYEQYF
V: TRBV6-2/TRBV6-3
J: TRBJ2-7
D: TRBD1

CDR3: CAISDSGDFQPQHF
V: TRBV10-3
J: TRBJ1-5
D: NA

CDR3: CASRRTALTGYTF
V: TRBV6-5
J: TRBJ1-2
D: NA

CDR3: CASSPRTLDYGYTF
V: TRBV19
J: TRBJ1-2
D: NA

CDR3: CASSLSPFSSYEQYF
V: TRBV7-6
J: TRBJ2-7
D: NA

CDR3: CASSQDPPSGANVLTF
V: TRBV4-2
J: TRBJ2-6
D: NA

CDR3: CSVVDRGNSPLHF
V: TRBV29-1
J: TRBJ1-6
D: TRBD1

CDR3: CASSRTLEGNTIYF
V: TRBV6-6
J: TRBJ1-3
D: NA

CDR3: CASSYRDGEETQYF
V: TRBV6-6
J: TRBJ2-5
D: NA

CDR3: CASSQDEGGLRTQYF
V: TRBV3-1
J: TRBJ2-5
D: TRBD1

CDR3: CASWIAGHQETQYF
V: TRBV2
J: TRBJ2-5
D: TRBD2

CDR3: CASSPQGVFTEAFF
V: TRBV5-6
J: TRBJ1-1
D: TRBD1

CDR3: CASRGSTDTQYF
V: TRBV6-1
J: TRBJ2-3
D: NA

CDR3: CASSIAAMRSDTQYF
V: TRBV9
J: TRBJ2-3
D: NA

CDR3: CASSSPGQSSGANVLTF
V: TRBV19
J: TRBJ2-6
D: TRBD1

CDR3: CASSLESNTGAFF
V: TRBV21-1
J: TRBJ1-1
D: NA

CDR3: CASSRSSETQYF
V: TRBV6-1
J: TRBJ2-5
D: NA

CDR3: CASSIRGLNYGYTF
V: TRBV19
J: TRBJ1-2
D: NA